This T cell receptor beta chain was identified during a study of T cells in localized non-small cell lung cancer. The CDR3 spans 15 residues. Germline V lookup: CDR1 SGHTA, CDR2 FQGTGA. Trimming stripped 5 bases from V and 0 bases from J, with 11 bases between. Clones were sequenced by immunoSEQ multiplex PCR, and TCRdb holds only the in-frame ones, with some missing. The data hold 100,000 to 150,000 clones, with about 90% observed a single time. The clonotype originates from a female donor older than 55 with stage I lung adenocarcinoma. The sample was peripheral blood, taken before any cancer treatment. This chain uses TRBV7-3 with TRBJ2-1; D remains unclear. CDR3 region: CASSEDGTSYNEQFF. CDR3 coding DNA: TGTGCCAGCAGCGAAGACGGCACCTCCTACAATGAGCAGTTCTTC.